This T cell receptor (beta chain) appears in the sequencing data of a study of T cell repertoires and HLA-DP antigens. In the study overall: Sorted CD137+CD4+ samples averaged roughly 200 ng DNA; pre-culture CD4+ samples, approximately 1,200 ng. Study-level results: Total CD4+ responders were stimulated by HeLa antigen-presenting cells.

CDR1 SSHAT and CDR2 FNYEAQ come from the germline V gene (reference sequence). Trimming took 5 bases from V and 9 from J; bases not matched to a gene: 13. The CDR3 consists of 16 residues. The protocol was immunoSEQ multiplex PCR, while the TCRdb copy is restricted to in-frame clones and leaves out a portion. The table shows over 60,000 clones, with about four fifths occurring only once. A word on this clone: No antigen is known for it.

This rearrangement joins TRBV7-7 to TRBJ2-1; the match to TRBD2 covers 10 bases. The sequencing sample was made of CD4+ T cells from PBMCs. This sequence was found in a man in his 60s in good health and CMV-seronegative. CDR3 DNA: TGTGCCAGCAGCCCCGTACTAGCGGGGCTAGCAGGTGAGCAGTTCTTC. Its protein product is CASSPVLAGLAGEQFF.